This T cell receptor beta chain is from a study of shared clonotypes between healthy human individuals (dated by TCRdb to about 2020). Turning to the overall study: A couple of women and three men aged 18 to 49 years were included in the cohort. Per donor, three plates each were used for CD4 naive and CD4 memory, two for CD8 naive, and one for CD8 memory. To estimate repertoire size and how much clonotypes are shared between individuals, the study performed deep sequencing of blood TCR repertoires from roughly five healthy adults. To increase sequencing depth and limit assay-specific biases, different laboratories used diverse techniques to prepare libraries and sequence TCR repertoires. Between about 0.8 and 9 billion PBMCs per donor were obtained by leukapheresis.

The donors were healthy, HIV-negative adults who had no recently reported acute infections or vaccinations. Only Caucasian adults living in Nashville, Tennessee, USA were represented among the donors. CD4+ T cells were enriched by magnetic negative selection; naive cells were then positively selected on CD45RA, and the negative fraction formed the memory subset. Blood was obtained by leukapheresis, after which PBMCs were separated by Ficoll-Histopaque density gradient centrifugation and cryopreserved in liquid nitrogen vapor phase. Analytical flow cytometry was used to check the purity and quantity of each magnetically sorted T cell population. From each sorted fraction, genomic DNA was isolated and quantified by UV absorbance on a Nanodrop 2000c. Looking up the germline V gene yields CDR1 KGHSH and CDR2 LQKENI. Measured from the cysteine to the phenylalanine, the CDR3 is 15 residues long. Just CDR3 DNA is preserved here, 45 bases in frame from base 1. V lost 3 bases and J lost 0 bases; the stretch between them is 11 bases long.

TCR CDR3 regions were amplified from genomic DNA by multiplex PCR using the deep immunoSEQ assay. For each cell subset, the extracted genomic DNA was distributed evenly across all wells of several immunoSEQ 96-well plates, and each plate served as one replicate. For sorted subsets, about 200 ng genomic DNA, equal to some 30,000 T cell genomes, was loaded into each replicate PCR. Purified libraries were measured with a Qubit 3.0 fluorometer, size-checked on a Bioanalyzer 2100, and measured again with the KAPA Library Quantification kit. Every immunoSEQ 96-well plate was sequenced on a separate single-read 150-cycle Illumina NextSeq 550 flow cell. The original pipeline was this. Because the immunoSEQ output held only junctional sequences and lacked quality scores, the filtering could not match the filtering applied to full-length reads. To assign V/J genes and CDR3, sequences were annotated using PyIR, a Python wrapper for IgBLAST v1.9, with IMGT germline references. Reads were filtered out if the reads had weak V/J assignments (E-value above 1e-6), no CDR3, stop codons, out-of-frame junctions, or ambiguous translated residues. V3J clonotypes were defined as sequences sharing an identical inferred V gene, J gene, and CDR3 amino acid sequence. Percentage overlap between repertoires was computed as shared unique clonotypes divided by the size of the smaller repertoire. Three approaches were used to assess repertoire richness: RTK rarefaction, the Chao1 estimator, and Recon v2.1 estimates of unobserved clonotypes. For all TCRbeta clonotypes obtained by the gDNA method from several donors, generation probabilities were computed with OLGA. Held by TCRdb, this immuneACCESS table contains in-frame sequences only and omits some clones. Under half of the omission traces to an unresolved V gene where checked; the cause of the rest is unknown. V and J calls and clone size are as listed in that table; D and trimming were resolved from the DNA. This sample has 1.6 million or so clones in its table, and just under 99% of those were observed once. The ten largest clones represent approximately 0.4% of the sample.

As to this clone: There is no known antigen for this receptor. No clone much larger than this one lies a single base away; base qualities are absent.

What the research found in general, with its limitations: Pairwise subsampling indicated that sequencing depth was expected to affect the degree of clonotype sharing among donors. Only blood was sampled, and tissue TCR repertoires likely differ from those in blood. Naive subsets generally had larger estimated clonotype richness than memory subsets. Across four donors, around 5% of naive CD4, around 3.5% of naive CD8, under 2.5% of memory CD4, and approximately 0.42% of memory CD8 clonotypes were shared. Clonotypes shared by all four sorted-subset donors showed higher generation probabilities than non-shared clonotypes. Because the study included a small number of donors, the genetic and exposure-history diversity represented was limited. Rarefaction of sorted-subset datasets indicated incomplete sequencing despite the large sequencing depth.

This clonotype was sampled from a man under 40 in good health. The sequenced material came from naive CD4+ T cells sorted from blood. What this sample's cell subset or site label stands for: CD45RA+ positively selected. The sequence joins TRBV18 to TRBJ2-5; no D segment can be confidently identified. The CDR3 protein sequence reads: CASSPIRQYQETQYF. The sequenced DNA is TGTGCCAGCTCACCTATACGGCAATACCAAGAGACCCAGTACTTC. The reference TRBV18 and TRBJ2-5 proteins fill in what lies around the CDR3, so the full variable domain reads NAGVMQNPRHLVRRRGQEARLRCSPMKGHSHVYWYRQLPEEGLKFMVYLQKENIIDESGMPKERFSAEFPKEGPSILRIQQVVRGDSAAYFCASSPIRQYQETQYFGPGTRLLVL.